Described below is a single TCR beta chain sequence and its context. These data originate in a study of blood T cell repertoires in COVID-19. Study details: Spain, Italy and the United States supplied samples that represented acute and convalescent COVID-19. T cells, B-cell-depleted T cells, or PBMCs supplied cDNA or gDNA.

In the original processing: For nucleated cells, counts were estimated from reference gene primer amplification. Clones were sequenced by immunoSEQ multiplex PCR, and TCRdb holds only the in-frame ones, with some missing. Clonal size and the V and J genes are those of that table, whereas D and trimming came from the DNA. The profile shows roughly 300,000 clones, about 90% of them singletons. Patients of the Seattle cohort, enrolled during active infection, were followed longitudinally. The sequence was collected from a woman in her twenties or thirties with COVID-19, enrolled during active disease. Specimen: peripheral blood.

CDR3 protein: CASSLSSSNSPLHF. CDR3 in DNA: TGTGCCAGCAGTTTAAGTAGCAGTAATTCACCCCTCCACTTT. The chain is built from TRBV6-5 and TRBJ1-6; D call uncertain. Germline V CDR1 and CDR2: MNHEY, SVGAGI. The length of the CDR3 is 14 residues. V gave up 4 bases and J gave up 6 bases, with 10 bases separating them.